This T cell receptor beta chain was captured by sequencing in a study of CD8 T cells in Susac syndrome. The CDR3 totals 15 residues. Germline-derived CDR1 and CDR2 are SGHDT and YYEEEE. With 1 base clipped from V and 1 base from J, the junction kept 4 bases outside the gene matches. The authors reverse transcribed roughly 0.5 to 1 ug RNA with random hexamers. A single record per CDR3 protein comes from TCRdb applying MiXCR to the immunoSEQ multiplex PCR reads. This table has about 100,000 distinct CDR3 sequences, over 85% appearing once. The sample was CD8+ T cells from PBMCs. The TCR was taken from a human donor in good health. The chain couples TRBV5-6 to TRBJ1-1, with 7 bases matching TRBD1. CDR3 nucleotides: TGTGCCAGCAGCTTGCAAACAGGGGCGAACACTGAAGCTTTCTTT. Translation: CASSLQTGANTEAFF.